This T cell receptor beta chain comes out of a study of blood T cell repertoires in COVID-19. Study-wide context: Nucleic acid was either cDNA or gDNA, and it came from T cells, B-cell-depleted T cells, or PBMCs.

This clone occurred once. Profiling relied on immunoSEQ multiplex PCR, and the TCRdb table lists in-frame clones only, not all of them. This table has 200,000 or so clones, 70% to 90% appearing once. V dropped 0 bases and J dropped 3 bases, with 13 bases sitting between them. CDR1 and CDR2 (germline): SGDLS, YYNGEE. This CDR3 comprises 16 residues. The sequence came from a man between 65 and 85 years old with active or convalescent COVID-19. Sequenced material: peripheral blood. This chain joins TRBV9 and TRBJ2-1, with D perhaps matching TRBD1 (5 bases). The CDR3, as DNA: TGTGCCAGCAGCGTAGATGACAGTCTCTTCTACAATGAGCAGTTCTTC. Translated, it gives CASSVDDSLFYNEQFF.